The entry below gives a single T cell receptor (beta chain) sequence along with its context. The V and J ends lost 6 bases and 5 bases, in that order; junction bases with no gene match: 8. Germline V gene lookup returns CDR1 DFQATT and CDR2 SNEGSKA (reference sequence). The CDR3 consists of 14 residues. The data stem from a study of blood T cells in healthy people across ages. A second PCR, run for roughly 7 to 11 cycles, used a sample-barcoded 5' primer plus a J-beta primer mix. TCRdb fed the 5' RACE reads into MiXCR, producing one record per CDR3 protein. The table includes about 770,000 distinct CDR3 sequences, under 45% detected once.

Specimen: blood. V is TRBV20-1 and J is TRBJ2-5; 11 positions agree with TRBD2. This receptor was taken from a man aged 60 to 69 in good health. In DNA, the CDR3 is TGCAGTGCAATTAGCGGGGGGGCCGGTGAGACCCAGTACTTC. This gives the protein CSAISGGAGETQYF.